The clone carrying this TCR beta chain was counted only a few times. Its matching antigen is unknown. The data were taken from a study of early T cells in non-severe SARS-CoV-2 infection. Study-wide context: Unsorted whole blood bulk RNA was sequenced, with unpaired chains.

The CDR3 consists of 15 residues. J was trimmed by 3 bases and V by 3 bases; bases with no gene match: 4. Germline CDR1 is GTSNPN and CDR2 is SVGIG (reference sequence). Attached unique molecular identifiers marked individual cDNA molecules. TCRdb processed the 5' RACE reads anew with MiXCR; each CDR3 protein has one entry. Here the sample spans 64,000 or so distinct CDR3 sequences, 10% to 15% being singletons. General study results and limits: Anti-spike CD8 responses were favored by VDJdb matching, which missed private and CD4 specificities.

The sequence derives from an adult who was a healthcare worker with PCR-confirmed SARS-CoV-2 infection or an uninfected control (not recorded which). The chain recombines TRBV30 with TRBJ2-1; 11 positions match TRBD2. The sample in question was whole blood, obtained at baseline. The CDR3 sequence is CAWRGLAGGYNEQFF. CDR3 nucleotides: TGTGCCTGGAGAGGGCTAGCGGGGGGCTACAATGAGCAGTTCTTC.